Sequencing of this TCR beta chain was carried out in a study of blood T cell repertoires in COVID-19. Turning to the study itself: The cDNA or gDNA used as material had been derived from T cells, B-cell-depleted T cells, or PBMCs.

This CDR3 comprises 13 residues. Trimming removed 7 bases from V and 0 bases from J; junction bases left unmatched: 3. CDR1 and CDR2 (germline): MDHEN, SYDVKM. Study processing details: Amplification with reference gene primers provided the estimates of nucleated cell counts. Profiled with immunoSEQ multiplex PCR; TCRdb holds only in-frame clones, not every one. That table gives V, J and clone size, and the DNA gave D and trimming. The top ten clones hold approximately 4% of a sample with a few hundred thousand clones, 85% to 90% of them seen once. This chain connects TRBV28 to TRBJ2-7; the match to TRBD2 covers 7 bases. The clonotype originates from a woman between 50 and 59 years old with active or convalescent COVID-19. The specimen sequenced was peripheral blood. CDR3 residues: CASIGGGSYEQYF. The CDR3 DNA reads TGTGCCAGCATCGGCGGGGGCTCCTACGAGCAGTACTTC.